The sequence of this T cell receptor (beta chain) was determined in a study of blood T cell repertoires in COVID-19. Whole-study context: The United States, Italy and Spain supplied acute and convalescent COVID-19 samples. T cells, B-cell-depleted T cells, or PBMCs provided the cDNA or gDNA that served as material.

As handled by the study authors: The authors estimated nucleated cell counts from reference gene primer amplification. Sequencing was performed with immunoSEQ multiplex PCR; in TCRdb, only in-frame clones are kept and a portion is missing. Clone size and the V and J calls come from that table; the DNA yielded D and trimming. The sample lists 250,000 to 350,000 clones; 70% to 90% were seen once. Germline trimming cut 3 bases from V and 8 bases from J; bases unmatched to any gene: 9. CDR1 and CDR2 (germline): KGHDR, SFDVKD. CDR3 length equals 15 residues. The chain is built from TRBV24-1 and TRBJ1-2; TRBD1 aligns across 9 bases. This clonotype was sampled from a woman in her forties or fifties with active or convalescent COVID-19. Sequenced input: peripheral blood. CDR3 loop: CATSDPNRGPRGYTF. The DNA for the CDR3 is TGTGCCACCAGTGATCCTAACAGGGGGCCGCGAGGCTACACCTTC.